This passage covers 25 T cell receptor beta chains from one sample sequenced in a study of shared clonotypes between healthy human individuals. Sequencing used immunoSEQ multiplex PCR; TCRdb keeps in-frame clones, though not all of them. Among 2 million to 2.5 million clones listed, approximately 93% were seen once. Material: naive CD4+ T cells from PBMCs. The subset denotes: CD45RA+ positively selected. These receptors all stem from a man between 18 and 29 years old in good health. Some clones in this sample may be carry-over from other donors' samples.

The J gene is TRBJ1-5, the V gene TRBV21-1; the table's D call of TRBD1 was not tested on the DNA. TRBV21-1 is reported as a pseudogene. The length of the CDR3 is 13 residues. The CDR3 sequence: CASRCCQGQPQHF. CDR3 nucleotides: TGTGCCAGCCGGTGCTGTCAGGGACAGCCCCAGCATTTT.

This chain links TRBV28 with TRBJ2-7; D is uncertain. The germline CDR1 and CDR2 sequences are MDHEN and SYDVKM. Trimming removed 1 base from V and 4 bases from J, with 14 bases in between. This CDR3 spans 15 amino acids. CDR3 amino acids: CASSLYAGTVYEQYF. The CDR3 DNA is TGTGCCAGCAGTTTATACGCCGGAACAGTATACGAGCAGTACTTC.

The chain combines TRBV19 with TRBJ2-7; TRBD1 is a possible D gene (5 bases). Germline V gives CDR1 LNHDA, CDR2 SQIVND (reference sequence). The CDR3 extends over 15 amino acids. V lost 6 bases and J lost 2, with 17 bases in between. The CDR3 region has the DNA TGTGCCAGTAGCCCAGGGCAGGGTCTAACCTACGAGCAGTACTTC. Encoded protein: CASSPGQGLTYEQYF.

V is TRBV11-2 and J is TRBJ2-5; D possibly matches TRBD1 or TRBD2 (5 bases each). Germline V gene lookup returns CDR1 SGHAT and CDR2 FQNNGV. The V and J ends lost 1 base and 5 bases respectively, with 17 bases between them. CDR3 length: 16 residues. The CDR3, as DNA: TGTGCCAGCAGCTTAGTCGGGACCCTCGGTCCGGAGACCCAGTACTTC. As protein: CASSLVGTLGPETQYF.

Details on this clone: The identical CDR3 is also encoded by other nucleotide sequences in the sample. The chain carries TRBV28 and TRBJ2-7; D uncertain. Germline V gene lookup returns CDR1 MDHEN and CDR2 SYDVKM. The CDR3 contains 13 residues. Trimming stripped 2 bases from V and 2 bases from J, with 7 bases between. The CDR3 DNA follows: TGTGCCAGCAGTTTACCGACCCCCTACGAGCAGTACTTC. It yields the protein CASSLPTPYEQYF.

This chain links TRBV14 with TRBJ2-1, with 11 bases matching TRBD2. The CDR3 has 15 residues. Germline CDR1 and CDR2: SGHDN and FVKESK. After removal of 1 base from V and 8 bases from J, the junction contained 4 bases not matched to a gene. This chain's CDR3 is CASSQVISGRDEQFF. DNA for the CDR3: TGTGCCAGCAGCCAAGTGATTAGCGGGAGGGATGAGCAGTTCTTC.

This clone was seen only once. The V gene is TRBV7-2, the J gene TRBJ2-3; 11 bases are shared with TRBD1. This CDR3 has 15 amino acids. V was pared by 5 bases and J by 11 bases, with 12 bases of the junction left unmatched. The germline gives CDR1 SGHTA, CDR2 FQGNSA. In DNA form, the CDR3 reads TGTGCCAGCAGCCTGGGACAGGGGGTTTATAGTGGGCAGTATTTT. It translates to CASSLGQGVYSGQYF. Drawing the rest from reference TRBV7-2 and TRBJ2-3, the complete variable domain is GAGVSQSPSNKVTEKGKDVELRCDPISGHTALYWYRQSLGQGLEFLIYFQGNSAPDKSGLPSDRFSAERTGGSVSTLTIQRTQQEDSAVYLCASSLGQGVYSGQYFGPGTRLTVL.

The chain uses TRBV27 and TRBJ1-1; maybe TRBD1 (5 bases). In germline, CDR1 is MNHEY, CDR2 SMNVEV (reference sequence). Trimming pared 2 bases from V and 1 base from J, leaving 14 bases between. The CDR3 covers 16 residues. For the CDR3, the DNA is TGTGCCAGCAGTTTAAGTTCCGTCAGGGCGAACACTGAAGCTTTCTTT. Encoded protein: CASSLSSVRANTEAFF.

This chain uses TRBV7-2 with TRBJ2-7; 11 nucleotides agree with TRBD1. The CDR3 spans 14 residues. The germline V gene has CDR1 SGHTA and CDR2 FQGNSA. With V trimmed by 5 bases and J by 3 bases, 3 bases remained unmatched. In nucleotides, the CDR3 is TGTGCCAGCAGCAAAGGGACAGGGGGCTACGAGCAGTACTTC. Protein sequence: CASSKGTGGYEQYF.

CDR3 protein: CASSSGTGDTDTQYF. The DNA for the CDR3 is TGCGCCAGCAGCTCCGGGACAGGGGACACAGATACGCAGTATTTT. The chain carries TRBV5-1 and TRBJ2-3, with TRBD1 matching over 10 bases. J was trimmed by 2 bases and V by 3 bases; bases with no gene match: 3. CDR1 is SGHRS and CDR2 is YFSETQ in the germline V gene. The CDR3 runs to 15 residues.

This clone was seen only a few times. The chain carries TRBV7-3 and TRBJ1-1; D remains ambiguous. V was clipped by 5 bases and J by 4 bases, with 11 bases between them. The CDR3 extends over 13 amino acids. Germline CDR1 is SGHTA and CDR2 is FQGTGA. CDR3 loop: CASSQSRSTEAFF. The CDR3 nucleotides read TGTGCCAGCAGCCAAAGCCGCAGCACTGAAGCTTTCTTT.

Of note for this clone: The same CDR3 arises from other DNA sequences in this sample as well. CDR3 DNA sequence: TGTGCCAGCTCACCCGGACTAGCGGATACGCAGTATTTT. Its translation: CASSPGLADTQYF. The chain uses TRBV18 and TRBJ2-3; 9 positions match TRBD2. Losses at the gene ends were 3 bases for V and 6 bases for J; bases not matched to a gene: 1. The CDR3 totals 13 residues. Germline assignment: CDR1 KGHSH and CDR2 LQKENI.

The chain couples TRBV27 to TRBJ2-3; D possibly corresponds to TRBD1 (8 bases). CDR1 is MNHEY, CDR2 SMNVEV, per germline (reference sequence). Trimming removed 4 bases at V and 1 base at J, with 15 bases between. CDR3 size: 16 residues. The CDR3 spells CASSSFTGGGTDTQYF. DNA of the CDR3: TGTGCCAGCAGTTCCTTTACAGGGGGGGGCACAGATACGCAGTATTTT.

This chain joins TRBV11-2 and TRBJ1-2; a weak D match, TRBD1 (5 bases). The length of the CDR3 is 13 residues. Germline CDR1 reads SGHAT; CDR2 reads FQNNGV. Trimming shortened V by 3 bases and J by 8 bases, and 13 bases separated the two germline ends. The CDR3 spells CASSFIQAQGYTF. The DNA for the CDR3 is TGTGCCAGCAGCTTCATACAGGCCCAGGGCTACACCTTC.

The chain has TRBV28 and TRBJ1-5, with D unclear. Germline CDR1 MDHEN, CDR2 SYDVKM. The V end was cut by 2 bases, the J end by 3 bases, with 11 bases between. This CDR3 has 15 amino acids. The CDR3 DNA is TGTGCCAGCAGTTTAGTAACCCTACTCAATCAGCCCCAGCATTTT. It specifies CASSLVTLLNQPQHF.

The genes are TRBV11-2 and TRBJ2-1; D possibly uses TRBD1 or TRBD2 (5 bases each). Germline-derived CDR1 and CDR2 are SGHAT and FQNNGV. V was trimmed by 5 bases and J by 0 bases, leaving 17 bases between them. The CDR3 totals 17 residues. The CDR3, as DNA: TGTGCCAGCAGCCCTAGGAGGACAAGCGGCTCCTACAATGAGCAGTTCTTC. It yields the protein CASSPRRTSGSYNEQFF.

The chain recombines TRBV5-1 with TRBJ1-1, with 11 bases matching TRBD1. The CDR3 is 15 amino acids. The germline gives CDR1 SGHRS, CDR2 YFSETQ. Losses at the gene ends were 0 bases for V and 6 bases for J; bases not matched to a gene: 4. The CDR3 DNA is TGCGCCAGCAGCTTGGTGGGACAGGGGGGCCCTGAAGCTTTCTTT. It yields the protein CASSLVGQGGPEAFF. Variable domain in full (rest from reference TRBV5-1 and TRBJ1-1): KAGVTQTPRYLIKTRGQQVTLSCSPISGHRSVSWYQQTPGQGLQFLFEYFSETQRNKGNFPGRFSGRQFSNSRSEMNVSTLELGDSALYLCASSLVGQGGPEAFFGQGTRLTVV.

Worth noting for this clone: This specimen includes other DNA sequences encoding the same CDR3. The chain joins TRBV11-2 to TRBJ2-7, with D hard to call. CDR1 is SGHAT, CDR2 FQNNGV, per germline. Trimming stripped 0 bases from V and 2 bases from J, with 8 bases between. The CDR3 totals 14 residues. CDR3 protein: CASSLELGAYEQYF. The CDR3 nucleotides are TGTGCCAGCAGCTTAGAGCTCGGAGCCTACGAGCAGTACTTC.

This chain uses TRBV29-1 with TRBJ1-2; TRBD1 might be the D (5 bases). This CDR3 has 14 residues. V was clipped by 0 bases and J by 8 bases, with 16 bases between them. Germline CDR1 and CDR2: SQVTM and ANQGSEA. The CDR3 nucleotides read TGCAGCGTTGAAGAGCTCGGCAGGGTCAAGGGCTACACCTTC. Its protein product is CSVEELGRVKGYTF. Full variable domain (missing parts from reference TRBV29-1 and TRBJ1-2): SAVISQKPSRDICQRGTSLTIQCQVDSQVTMMFWYRQQPGQSLTLIATANQGSEATYESGFVIDKFPISRPNLTFSTLTVSNMSPEDSSIYLCSVEELGRVKGYTFGSGTRLTVV.

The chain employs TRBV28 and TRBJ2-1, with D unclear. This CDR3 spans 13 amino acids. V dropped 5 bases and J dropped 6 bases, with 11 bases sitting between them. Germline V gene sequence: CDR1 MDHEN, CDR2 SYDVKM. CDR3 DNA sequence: TGTGCCAGCAGTCCCCTCGAACCCAATGAGCAGTTCTTC. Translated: CASSPLEPNEQFF.

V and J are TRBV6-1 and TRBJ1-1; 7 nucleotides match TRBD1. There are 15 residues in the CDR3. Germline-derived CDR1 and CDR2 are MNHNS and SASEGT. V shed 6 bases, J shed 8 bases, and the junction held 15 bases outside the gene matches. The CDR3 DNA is TGTGCCAGCAGCCCTAACCTAATAGGGACAGCCGAAGCTTTCTTT. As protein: CASSPNLIGTAEAFF.

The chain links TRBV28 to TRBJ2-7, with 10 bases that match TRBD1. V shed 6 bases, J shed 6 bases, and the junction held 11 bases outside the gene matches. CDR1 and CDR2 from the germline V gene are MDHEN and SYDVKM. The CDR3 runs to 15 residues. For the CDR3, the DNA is TGTGCCAGCAGACCCCGGGACAGGGGACGTGCCGAGCAGTACTTC. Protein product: CASRPRDRGRAEQYF.

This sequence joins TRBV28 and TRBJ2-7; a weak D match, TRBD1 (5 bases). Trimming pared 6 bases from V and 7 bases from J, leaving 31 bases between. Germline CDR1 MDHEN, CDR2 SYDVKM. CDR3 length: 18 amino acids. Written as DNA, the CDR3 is TGTGCCAGCAGGACCCCCCCAGGGCGGATAAGTGAGACCCAAGAGCAGTACTTC. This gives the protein CASRTPPGRISETQEQYF. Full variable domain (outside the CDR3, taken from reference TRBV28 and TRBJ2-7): DVKVTQSSRYLVKRTGEKVFLECVQDMDHENMFWYRQDPGLGLRLIYFSYDVKMKEKGDIPEGYSVSREKKERFSLILESASTNQTSMYLCASRTPPGRISETQEQYFGPGTRLTVT.

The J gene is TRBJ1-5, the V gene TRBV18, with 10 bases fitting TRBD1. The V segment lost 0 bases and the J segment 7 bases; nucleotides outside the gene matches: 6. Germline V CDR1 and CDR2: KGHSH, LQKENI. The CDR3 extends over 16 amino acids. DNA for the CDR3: TGTGCCAGCTCACCACCCCTAGACAGGGGGCAACAGCCCCAGCATTTT. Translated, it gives CASSPPLDRGQQPQHF.

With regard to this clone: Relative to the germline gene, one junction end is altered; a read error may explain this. The CDR3 reads CASSWASGANVLTF. The DNA for the CDR3 is TGTGCCAGTAGCTGGGCGTCTGGGGCCAACGTCCTGACTTTC. The J gene is TRBJ2-6, the V gene TRBV7-3; D is uncertain. Germline CDR1 reads SGHTA; CDR2 reads FQGTGA. This CDR3 spans 14 amino acids. The variable domain in full, completed from reference TRBV7-3 and TRBJ2-6, reads GAGVSQTPSNKVTEKGKYVELRCDPISGHTALYWYRQSLGQGPEFLIYFQGTGAADDSGLPNDRFFAVRPEGSVSTLKIQRTERGDSAVYLCASSWASGANVLTFGAGSRLTVL.